This T cell receptor beta chain appears in the sequencing data of a study of neurological immune-mediated disorders. The method for making cDNA was 5'RACE, and it used 10-nucleotide random UMIs. Over 200 million TCR-beta sequences (from 15-18 subjects) were yielded by each sequencing run. TCRdb analysed the 5' RACE reads with MiXCR anew, one entry per CDR3 protein. The data contain more than 15,000 distinct CDR3 sequences, around 3.4% of them seen just once; the ten biggest clones take up 20%. This clonotype has a count of ten or more. Its antigen is unknown. Study outcomes and limitations: TCR clonal expansion peaked in HTLV-1-associated myelopathy patients and was lowest in multiple sclerosis patients.

The cells used in sorted libraries, CD4+ or CD8+ T cells, numbered about a million. In germline, CDR1 is SGHDT, CDR2 YYEEEE. V dropped 0 bases and J dropped 4 bases, with 19 bases sitting between them. This CDR3 has 17 residues. V is TRBV5-6 and J is TRBJ1-1, with D hard to call. The receptor's source is a woman in her thirties or forties in good health. Sequenced input: CD8+ T cells from blood. CDR3 protein: CASSLGVDYLSSTEAFF. CDR3 DNA sequence: TGTGCCAGCAGCTTGGGGGTAGATTACCTTTCGTCCACTGAAGCTTTCTTT.